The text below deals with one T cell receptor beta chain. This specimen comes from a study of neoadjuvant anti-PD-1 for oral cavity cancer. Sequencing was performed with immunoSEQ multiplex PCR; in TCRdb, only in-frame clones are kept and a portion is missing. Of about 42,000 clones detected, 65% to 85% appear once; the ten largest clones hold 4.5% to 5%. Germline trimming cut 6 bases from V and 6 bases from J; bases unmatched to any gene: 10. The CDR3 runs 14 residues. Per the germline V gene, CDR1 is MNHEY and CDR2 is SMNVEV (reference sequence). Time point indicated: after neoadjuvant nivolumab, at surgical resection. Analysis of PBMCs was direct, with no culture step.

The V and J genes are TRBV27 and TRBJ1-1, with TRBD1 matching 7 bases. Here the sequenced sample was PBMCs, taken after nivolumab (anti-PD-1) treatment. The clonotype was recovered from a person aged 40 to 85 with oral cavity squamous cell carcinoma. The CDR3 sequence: CASSFIQGSPEAFF. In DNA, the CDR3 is TGTGCCAGCAGCTTCATACAGGGGTCGCCTGAAGCTTTCTTT.